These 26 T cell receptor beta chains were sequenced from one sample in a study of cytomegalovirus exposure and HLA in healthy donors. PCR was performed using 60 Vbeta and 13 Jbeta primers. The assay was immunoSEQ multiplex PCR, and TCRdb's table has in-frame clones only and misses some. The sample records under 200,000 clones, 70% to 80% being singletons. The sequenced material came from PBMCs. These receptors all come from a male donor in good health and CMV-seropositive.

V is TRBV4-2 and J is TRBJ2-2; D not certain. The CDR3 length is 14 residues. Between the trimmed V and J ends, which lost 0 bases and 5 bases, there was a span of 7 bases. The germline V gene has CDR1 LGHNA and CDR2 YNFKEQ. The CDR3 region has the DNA TGTGCCAGCAGCCAAGATTCCAGGACCGGGGAGCTGTTTTTT. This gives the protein CASSQDSRTGELFF.

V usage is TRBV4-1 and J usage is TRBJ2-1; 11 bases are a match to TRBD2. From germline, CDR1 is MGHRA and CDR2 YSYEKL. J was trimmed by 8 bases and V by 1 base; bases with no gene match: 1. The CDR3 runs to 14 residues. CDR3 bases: TGCGCCAGCAGCCAAGCTAGCGGGAGGTATGAGCAGTTCTTC. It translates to CASSQASGRYEQFF.

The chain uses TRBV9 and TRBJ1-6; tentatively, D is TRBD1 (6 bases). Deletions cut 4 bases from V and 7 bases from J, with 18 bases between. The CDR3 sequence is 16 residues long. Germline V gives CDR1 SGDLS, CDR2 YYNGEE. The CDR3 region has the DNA TGTGCCAGCAGCCTTCTGGACAGTTCGTTAAATTCACCCCTCCACTTT. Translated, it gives CASSLLDSSLNSPLHF. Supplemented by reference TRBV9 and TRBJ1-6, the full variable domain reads DSGVTQTPKHLITATGQRVTLRCSPRSGDLSVYWYQQSLDQGLQFLIQYYNGEERAKGNILERFSAQQFPDLHSELNLSSLELGDSALYFCASSLLDSSLNSPLHFGNGTRLTVT.

In DNA, the CDR3 is TGTGCCAGCAGCTTGGACAGGGGCAACTCTGGAAACACCATATATTTT. This sequence encodes CASSLDRGNSGNTIYF. V is TRBV5-6 and J is TRBJ1-3; 7 nucleotides agree with TRBD1. With V trimmed by 0 bases and J by 0 bases, 3 bases remained unmatched. Germline V gene sequence: CDR1 SGHDT, CDR2 YYEEEE. The CDR3 covers 16 residues.

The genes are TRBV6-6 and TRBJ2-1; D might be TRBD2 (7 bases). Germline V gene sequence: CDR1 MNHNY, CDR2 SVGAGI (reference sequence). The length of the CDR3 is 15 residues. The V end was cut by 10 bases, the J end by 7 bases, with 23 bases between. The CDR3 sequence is CATRLGAGDGNEQFF. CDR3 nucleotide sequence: TGTGCCACCAGACTGGGGGCGGGAGACGGAAATGAGCAGTTCTTC.

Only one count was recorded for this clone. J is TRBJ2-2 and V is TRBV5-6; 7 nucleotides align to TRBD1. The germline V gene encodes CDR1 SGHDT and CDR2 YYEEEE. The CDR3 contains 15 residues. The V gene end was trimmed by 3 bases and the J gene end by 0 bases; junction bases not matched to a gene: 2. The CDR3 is CASSWQGANTGELFF. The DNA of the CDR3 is TGTGCCAGCAGCTGGCAGGGGGCGAACACCGGGGAGCTGTTTTTT.

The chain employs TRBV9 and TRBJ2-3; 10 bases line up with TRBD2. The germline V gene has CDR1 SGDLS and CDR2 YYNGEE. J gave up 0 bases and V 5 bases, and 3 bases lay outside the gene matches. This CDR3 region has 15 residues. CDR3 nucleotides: TGTGCCAGCAGTAGCGGGGGGCCCAGCACAGATACGCAGTATTTT. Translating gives CASSSGGPSTDTQYF.

The CDR3 region has the DNA TGTGCCAGCAGCTTGGGTTTGACAGGGGTTAACTATGGCTACACCTTC. Its translation: CASSLGLTGVNYGYTF. The rearrangement joins TRBV5-6 to TRBJ1-2; TRBD1 matches at 8 bases. Per germline, CDR1 SGHDT and CDR2 YYEEEE. This CDR3 spans 16 amino acids. J was trimmed by 1 base and V by 0 bases; bases with no gene match: 5. The whole variable domain, filled in from reference TRBV5-6 and TRBJ1-2, reads DAGVTQSPTHLIKTRGQQVTLRCSPKSGHDTVSWYQQALGQGPQFIFQYYEEEERQRGNFPDRFSGHQFPNYSSELNVNALLLGDSALYLCASSLGLTGVNYGYTFGSGTRLTVV.

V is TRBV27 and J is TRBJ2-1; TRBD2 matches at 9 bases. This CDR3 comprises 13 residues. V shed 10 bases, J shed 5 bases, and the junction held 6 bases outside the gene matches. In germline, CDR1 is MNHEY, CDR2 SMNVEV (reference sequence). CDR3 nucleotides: TGTGCCACCCGACTAGCGGACCACAATGAGCAGTTCTTC. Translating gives CATRLADHNEQFF.

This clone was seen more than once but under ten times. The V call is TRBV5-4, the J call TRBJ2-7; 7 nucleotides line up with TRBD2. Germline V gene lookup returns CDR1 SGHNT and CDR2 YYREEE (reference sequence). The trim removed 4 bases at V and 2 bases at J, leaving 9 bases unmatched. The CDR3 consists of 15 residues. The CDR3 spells CASSPPGRETYEQYF. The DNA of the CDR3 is TGTGCCAGCAGCCCGCCAGGGCGGGAGACCTACGAGCAGTACTTC.

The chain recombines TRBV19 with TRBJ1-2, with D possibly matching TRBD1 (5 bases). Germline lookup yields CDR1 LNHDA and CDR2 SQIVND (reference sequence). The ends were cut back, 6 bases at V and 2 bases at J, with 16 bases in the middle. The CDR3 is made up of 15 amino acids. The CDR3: CASSAMAGMNYGYTF. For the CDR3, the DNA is TGTGCCAGTAGCGCGATGGCAGGGATGAACTATGGCTACACCTTC.

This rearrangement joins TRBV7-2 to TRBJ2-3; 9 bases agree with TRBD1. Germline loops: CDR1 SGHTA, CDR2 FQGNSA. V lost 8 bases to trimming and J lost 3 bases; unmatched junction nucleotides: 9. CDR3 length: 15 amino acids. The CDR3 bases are TGTGCCAGCTTCCGGGACAGGGCTTATACAGATACGCAGTATTTT. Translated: CASFRDRAYTDTQYF.

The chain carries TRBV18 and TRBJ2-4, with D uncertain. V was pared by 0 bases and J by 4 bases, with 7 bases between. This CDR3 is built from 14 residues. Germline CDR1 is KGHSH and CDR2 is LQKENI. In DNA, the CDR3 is TGTGCCAGCTCACCACCGACAAGAAAAAACATTCAGTACTTC. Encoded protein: CASSPPTRKNIQYF. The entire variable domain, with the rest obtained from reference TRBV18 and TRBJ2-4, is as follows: NAGVMQNPRHLVRRRGQEARLRCSPMKGHSHVYWYRQLPEEGLKFMVYLQKENIIDESGMPKERFSAEFPKEGPSILRIQQVVRGDSAAYFCASSPPTRKNIQYFGAGTRLSVL.

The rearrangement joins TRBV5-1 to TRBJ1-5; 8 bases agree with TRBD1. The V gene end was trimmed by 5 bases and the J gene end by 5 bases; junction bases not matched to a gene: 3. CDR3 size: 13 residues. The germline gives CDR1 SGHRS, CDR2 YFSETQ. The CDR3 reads CASRPDRDQPQHF. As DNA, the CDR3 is TGCGCCAGCAGACCGGACAGGGATCAGCCCCAGCATTTT.

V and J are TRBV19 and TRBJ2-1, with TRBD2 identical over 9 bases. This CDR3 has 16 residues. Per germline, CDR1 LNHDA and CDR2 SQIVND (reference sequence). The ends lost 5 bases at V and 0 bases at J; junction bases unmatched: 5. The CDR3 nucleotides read TGTGCCAGTAGTTGGGGTAGCGGGAGCTCCTACAATGAGCAGTTCTTC. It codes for CASSWGSGSSYNEQFF.

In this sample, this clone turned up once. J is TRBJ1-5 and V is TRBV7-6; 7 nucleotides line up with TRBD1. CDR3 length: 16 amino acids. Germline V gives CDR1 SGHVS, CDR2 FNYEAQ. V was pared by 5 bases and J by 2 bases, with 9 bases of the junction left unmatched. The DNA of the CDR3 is TGTGCCAGCAGCGGGCCCGGCACAGGGGGCAATCAGCCCCAGCATTTT. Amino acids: CASSGPGTGGNQPQHF.

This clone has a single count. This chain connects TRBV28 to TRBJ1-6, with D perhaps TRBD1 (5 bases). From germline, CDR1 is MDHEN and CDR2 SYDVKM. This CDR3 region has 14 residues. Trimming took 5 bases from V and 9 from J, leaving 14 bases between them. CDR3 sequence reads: CASSNQGSASPLHF. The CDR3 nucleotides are TGTGCCAGCAGTAACCAGGGCTCCGCTTCACCCCTCCACTTT.

The CDR3 here is CASSSSGTGGYNEQFF. The CDR3 nucleotides are TGCGCCAGCAGTTCCTCCGGGACAGGGGGCTACAATGAGCAGTTCTTC. The chain couples TRBV5-1 to TRBJ2-1; 11 bases line up with TRBD1. Looked up from germline, CDR1 is SGHRS and CDR2 is YFSETQ. The CDR3 totals 16 residues. Unmatched junction bases numbered 7, after V lost 5 bases and J lost 3 bases.

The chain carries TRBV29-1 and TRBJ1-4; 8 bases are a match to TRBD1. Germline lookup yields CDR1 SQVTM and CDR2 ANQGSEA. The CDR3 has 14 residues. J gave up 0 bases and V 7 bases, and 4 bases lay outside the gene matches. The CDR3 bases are TGCAGCGGTCAGGGGGCTGCAACTAATGAAAAACTGTTTTTT. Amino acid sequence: CSGQGAATNEKLFF.

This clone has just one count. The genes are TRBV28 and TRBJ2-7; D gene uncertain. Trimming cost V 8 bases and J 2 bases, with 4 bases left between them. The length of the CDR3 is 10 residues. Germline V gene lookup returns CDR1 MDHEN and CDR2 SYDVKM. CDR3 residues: CASGPYEQYF. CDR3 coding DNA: TGTGCCAGCGGCCCCTACGAGCAGTACTTC. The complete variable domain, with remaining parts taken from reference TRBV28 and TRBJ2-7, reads DVKVTQSSRYLVKRTGEKVFLECVQDMDHENMFWYRQDPGLGLRLIYFSYDVKMKEKGDIPEGYSVSREKKERFSLILESASTNQTSMYLCASGPYEQYFGPGTRLTVT.

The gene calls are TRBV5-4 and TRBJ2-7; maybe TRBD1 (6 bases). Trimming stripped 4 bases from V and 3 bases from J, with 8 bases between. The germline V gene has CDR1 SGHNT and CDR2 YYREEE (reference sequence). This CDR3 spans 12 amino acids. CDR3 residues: CASSTQGYEQYF. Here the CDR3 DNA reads TGTGCCAGCAGCACACAGGGCTACGAGCAGTACTTC.

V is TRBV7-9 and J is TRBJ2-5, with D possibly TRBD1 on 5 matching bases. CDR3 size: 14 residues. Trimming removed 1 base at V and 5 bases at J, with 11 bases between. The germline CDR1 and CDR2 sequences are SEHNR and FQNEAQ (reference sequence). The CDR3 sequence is CASSLEVWGETQYF. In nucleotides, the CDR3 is TGTGCCAGCAGCTTAGAGGTTTGGGGCGAGACCCAGTACTTC.

CDR3 coding DNA: TGTGCCAGCAGAATAACGGGACTAGCGGTCTACGAGCAGTACTTC. Encoded protein: CASRITGLAVYEQYF. The rearrangement uses TRBV6-5 and TRBJ2-7; 11 bases match TRBD2. J lost 3 bases, V lost 6 bases, and 7 bases had no gene match. The CDR3 is made up of 15 amino acids. Germline V gene lookup returns CDR1 MNHEY and CDR2 SVGAGI.

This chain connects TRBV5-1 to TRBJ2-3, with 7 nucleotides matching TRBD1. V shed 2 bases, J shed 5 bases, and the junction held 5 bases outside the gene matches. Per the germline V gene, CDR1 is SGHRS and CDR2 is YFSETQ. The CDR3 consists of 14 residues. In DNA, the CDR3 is TGCGCCAGCAGCTTTGACAGGGATATAGATACGCAGTATTTT. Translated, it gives CASSFDRDIDTQYF.

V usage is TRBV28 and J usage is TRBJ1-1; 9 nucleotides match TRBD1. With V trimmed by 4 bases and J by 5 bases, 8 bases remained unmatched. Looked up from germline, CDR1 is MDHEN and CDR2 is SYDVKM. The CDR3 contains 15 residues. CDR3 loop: CASSYPGTGLTEAFF. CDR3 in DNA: TGTGCCAGCAGTTACCCCGGGACAGGGTTGACTGAAGCTTTCTTT.

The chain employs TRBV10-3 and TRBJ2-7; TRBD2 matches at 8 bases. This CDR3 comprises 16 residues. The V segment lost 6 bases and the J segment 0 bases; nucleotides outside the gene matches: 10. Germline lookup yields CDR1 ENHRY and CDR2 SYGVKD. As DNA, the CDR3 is TGTGCCATCAGCCCCCTTAGCGGGACGGACTCCTACGAGCAGTACTTC. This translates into CAISPLSGTDSYEQYF.